This paragraph covers one T cell receptor (beta chain) sequence. This record belongs to a study of blood T cell repertoires in COVID-19. About the study: From T cells, B-cell-depleted T cells, or PBMCs came the material, which was cDNA or gDNA.

Authors' data handling: It was from reference gene primer amplification that nucleated cell counts were estimated. Clones were sequenced by immunoSEQ multiplex PCR, and TCRdb holds only the in-frame ones, with some missing. D and trimming come from the DNA, and the V and J calls and clone size come from that table. The profile shows around 110,000 clones, 90% to 95% of them singletons. Trimming cost V 7 bases and J 5 bases, with 14 bases left between them. Germline V gene data show CDR1 as SQVTM and CDR2 as ANQGSEA. The CDR3 totals 12 residues. This chain joins TRBV29-1 and TRBJ2-5; weak D call: TRBD2 (6 bases). The receptor was derived from a woman aged 30 to 39 with acute or convalescent COVID-19. Sequences were obtained from peripheral blood. The CDR3 DNA sequence: TGCAGCGCCAGAGAGGGAGGTGAGACCCAGTACTTC. It specifies CSAREGGETQYF.